This TCR beta chain was sequenced for a study of Graves' ophthalmopathy and Graves' hyperthyroidism. J was trimmed by 4 bases and V by 6 bases; bases with no gene match: 8. The CDR3 is 16 amino acids. Germline CDR1 and CDR2: SNHLY and FYNNEI. Enrollment excluded any patients with other autoimmune diseases, uncontrolled infections, pregnancy or lactation. Clinicians diagnosed using symptoms, serum thyroxine, TRAb, thyroid ultrasound and orbital computed tomography. As the template, RNA transcripts were used to amplify TCR beta CDR3 regions. A first-round RT-PCR used HTBI primers, followed by a second-round multiplex PCR. A single record per CDR3 protein comes from TCRdb applying MiXCR to the multiplex PCR reads. The sample shows around 1.1 million distinct CDR3 sequences, about 40% of them seen only once. In this sample, this clonotype turned up many times.

The sequence was collected from an adult man with Graves' hyperthyroidism. V is TRBV2 and J is TRBJ1-5; TRBD1 matches at 11 bases. Sequencing was performed on peripheral blood or thyroid tissue (not recorded which). The CDR3 spells CASRADGTGGNQPQHF. CDR3 coding DNA: TGTGCCAGCAGGGCCGACGGGACAGGGGGGAATCAGCCCCAGCATTTT.